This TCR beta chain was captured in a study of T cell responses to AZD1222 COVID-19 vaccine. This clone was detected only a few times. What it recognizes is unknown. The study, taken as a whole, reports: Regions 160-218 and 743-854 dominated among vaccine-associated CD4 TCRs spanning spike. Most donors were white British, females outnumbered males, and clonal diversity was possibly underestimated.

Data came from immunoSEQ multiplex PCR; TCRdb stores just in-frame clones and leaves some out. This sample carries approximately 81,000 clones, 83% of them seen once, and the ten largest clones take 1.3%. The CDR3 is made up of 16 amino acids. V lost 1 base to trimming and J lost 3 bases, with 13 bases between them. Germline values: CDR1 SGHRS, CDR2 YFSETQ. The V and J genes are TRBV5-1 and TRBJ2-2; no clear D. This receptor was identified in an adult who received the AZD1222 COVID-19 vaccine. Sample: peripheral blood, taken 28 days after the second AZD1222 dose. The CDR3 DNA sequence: TGCGCCAGCAGCTTGATGTCTGGGGATCACACCGGGGAGCTGTTTTTT. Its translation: CASSLMSGDHTGELFF.